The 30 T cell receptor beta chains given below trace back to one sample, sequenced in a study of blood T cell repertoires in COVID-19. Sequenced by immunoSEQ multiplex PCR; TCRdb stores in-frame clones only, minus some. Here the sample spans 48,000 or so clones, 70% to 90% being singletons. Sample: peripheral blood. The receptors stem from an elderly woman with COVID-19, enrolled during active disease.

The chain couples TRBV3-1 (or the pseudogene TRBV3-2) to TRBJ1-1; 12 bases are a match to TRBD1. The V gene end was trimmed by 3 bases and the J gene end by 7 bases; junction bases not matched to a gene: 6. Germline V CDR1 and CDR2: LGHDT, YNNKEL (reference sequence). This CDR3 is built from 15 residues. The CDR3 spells CASSHRDRGLNEAFF. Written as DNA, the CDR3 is TGTGCCAGCAGCCACCGGGACAGGGGGCTTAATGAAGCTTTCTTT.

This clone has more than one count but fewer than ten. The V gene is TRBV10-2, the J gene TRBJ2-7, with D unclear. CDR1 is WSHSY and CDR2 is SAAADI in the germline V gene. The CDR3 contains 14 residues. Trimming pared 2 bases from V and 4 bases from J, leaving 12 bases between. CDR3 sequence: CASSENPESYEQYF. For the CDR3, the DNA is TGCGCCAGCAGTGAGAACCCAGAAAGTTACGAGCAGTACTTC.

CDR3 amino acids: CASSPQSNRASYNEQFF. For the CDR3, the DNA is TGTGCCAGCTCACCACAAAGCAACAGGGCCTCCTACAATGAGCAGTTCTTC. The V call is TRBV18, the J call TRBJ2-1; D perhaps matches TRBD1 (6 bases). Germline values: CDR1 KGHSH, CDR2 LQKENI. With 1 base removed from V and 0 bases from J, the gap between germline ends came to 13 bases. CDR3 size: 17 residues.

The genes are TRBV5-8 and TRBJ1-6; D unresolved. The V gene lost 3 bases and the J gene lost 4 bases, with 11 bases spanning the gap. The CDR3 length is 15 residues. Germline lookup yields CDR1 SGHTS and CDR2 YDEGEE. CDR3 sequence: CASSSELPYNSPLHF. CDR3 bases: TGTGCCAGCAGCTCTGAACTTCCTTATAATTCACCCCTCCACTTT.

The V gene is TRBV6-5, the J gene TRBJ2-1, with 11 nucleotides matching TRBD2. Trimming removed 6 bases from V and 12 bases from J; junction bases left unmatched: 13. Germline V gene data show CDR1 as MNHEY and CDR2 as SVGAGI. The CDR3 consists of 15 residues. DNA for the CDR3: TGTGCCAGCAGCATACTAGCGGGGGCTCGGCAAGGGCAGTTCTTC. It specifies CASSILAGARQGQFF.

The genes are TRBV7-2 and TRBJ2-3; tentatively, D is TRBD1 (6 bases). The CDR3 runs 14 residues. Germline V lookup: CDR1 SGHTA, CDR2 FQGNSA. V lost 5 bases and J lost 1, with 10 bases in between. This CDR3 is CASSQGQGTDTQYF. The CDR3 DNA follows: TGTGCCAGCAGCCAGGGGCAGGGCACAGATACGCAGTATTTT.

In DNA, the CDR3 is TGCGCCAGCAAGATGGATGCGATCCGGGAAGATACGCAGTATTTT. Protein: CASKMDAIREDTQYF. The chain has TRBV5-1 and TRBJ2-3; tentative D call: TRBD2 (5 bases). With 6 bases removed from V and 5 bases from J, the gap between germline ends came to 19 bases. The germline CDR1 and CDR2 sequences are SGHRS and YFSETQ. The CDR3 length is 15 residues.

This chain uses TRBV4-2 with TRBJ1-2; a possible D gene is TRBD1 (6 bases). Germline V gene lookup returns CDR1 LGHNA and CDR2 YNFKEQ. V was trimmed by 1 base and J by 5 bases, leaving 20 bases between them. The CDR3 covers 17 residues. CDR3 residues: CASSQVAGGTRAYGYTF. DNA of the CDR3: TGTGCCAGCAGCCAAGTAGCGGGGGGCACCCGTGCTTATGGCTACACCTTC.

The CDR3 sequence is CASSQDPGREGNEQFF. CDR3 DNA sequence: TGTGCCAGCAGCCAAGACCCGGGGCGGGAGGGAAATGAGCAGTTCTTC. The J gene is TRBJ2-1, the V gene TRBV4-2; 9 bases map to TRBD2. Looked up from germline, CDR1 is LGHNA and CDR2 is YNFKEQ. After removal of 0 bases from V and 7 bases from J, the junction contained 7 bases not matched to a gene. CDR3 size: 16 residues.

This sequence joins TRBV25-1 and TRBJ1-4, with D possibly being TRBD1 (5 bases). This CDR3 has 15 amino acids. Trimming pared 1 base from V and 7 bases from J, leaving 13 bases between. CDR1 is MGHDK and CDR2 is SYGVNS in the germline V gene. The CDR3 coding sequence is TGTGCCAGCAGTGAATCCGGGGGTATCTCTGAAAAACTGTTTTTT. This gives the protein CASSESGGISEKLFF.

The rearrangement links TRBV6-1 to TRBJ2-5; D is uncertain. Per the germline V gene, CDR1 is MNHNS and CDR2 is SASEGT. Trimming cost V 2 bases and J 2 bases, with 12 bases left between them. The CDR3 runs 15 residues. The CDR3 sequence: CASSEYGSGQETQYF. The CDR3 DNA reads TGTGCCAGCAGTGAATACGGGTCTGGGCAAGAGACCCAGTACTTC.

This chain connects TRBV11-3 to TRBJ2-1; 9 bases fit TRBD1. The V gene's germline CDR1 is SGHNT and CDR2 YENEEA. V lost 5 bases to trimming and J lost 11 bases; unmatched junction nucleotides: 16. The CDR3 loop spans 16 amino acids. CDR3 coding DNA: TGTGCCAGCAGCCCCACAGGGGGCGTCCCCGAAAATAAGCAGTTCTTC. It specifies CASSPTGGVPENKQFF.

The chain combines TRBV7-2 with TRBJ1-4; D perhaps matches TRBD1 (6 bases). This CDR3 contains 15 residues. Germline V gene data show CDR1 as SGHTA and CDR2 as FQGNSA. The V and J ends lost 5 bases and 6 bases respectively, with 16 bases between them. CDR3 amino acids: CASSPTGGGDEKLFF. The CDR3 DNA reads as TGTGCCAGCAGCCCCACGGGGGGGGGCGATGAAAAACTGTTTTTT. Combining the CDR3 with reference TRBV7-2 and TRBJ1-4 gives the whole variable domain GAGVSQSPSNKVTEKGKDVELRCDPISGHTALYWYRQSLGQGLEFLIYFQGNSAPDKSGLPSDRFSAERTGGSVSTLTIQRTQQEDSAVYLCASSPTGGGDEKLFFGSGTQLSVL.

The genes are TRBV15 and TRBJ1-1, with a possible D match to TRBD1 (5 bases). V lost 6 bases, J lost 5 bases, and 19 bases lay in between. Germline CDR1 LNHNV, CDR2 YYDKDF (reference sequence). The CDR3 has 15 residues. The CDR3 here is CATSPASGGRTEAFF. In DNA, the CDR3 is TGTGCCACCAGTCCGGCTTCCGGGGGAAGAACTGAAGCTTTCTTT.

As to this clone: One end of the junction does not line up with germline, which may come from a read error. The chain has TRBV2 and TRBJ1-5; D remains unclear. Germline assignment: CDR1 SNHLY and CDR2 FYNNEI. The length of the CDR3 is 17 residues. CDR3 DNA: TGTGCCAGCACTGAAAGATTCATTCCCTATAGCAATCAGCCCCAGCATTTT. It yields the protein CASTERFIPYSNQPQHF. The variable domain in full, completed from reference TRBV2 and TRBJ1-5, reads EPEVTQTPSHQVTQMGQEVILRCVPISNHLYFYWYRQILGQKVEFLVSFYNNEISEKSEIFDDQFSVERPDGSNFTLKIRSTKLEDSAMYFCASTERFIPYSNQPQHFGDGTRLSIL.

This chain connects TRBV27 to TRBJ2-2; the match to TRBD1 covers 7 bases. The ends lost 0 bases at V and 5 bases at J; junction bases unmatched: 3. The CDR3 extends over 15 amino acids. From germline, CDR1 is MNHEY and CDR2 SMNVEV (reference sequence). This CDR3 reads CASSLSTTGTGELFF. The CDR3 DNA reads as TGTGCCAGCAGTTTATCGACGACAGGGACCGGGGAGCTGTTTTTT.

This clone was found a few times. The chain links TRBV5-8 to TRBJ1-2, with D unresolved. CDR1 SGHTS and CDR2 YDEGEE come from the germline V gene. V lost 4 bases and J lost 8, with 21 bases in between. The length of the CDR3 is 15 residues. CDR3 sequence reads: CASSPLGGRLGGYTF. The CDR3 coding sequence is TGTGCCAGCAGCCCCCTGGGTGGCCGGCTCGGGGGCTACACCTTC.

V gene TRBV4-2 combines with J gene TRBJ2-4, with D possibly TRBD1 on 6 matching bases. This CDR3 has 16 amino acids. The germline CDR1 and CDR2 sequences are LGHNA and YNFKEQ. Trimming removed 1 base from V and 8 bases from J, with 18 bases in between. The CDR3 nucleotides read TGTGCCAGCAGCCAAGGGTCCGGGACACAGGAGGACATTCAGTACTTC. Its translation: CASSQGSGTQEDIQYF.

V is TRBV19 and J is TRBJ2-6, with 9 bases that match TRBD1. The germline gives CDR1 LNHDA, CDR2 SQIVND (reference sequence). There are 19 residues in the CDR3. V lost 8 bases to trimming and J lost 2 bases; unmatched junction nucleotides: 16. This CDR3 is CASRPGTGFVSPGANVLTF. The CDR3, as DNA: TGTGCCAGTCGTCCCGGGACAGGGTTTGTATCTCCTGGGGCCAACGTCCTGACTTTC.

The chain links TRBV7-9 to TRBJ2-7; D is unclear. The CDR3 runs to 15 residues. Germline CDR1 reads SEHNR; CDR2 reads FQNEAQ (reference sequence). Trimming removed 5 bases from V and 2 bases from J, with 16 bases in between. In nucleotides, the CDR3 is TGTGCCAGCAGCCCCCTTGGGCAGGCCCCCTACGAGCAGTACTTC. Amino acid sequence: CASSPLGQAPYEQYF.

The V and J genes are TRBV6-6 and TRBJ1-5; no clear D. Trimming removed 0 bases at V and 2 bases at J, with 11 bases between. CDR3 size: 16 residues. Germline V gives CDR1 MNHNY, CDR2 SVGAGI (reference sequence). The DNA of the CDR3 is TGTGCCAGCAGTTACTCGGAGGCCGGAGGCAATCAGCCCCAGCATTTT. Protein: CASSYSEAGGNQPQHF.

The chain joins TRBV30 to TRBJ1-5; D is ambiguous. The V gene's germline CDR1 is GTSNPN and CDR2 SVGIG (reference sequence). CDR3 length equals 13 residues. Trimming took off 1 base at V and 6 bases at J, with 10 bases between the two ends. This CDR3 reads CAWSGGLGQPQHF. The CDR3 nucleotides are TGTGCCTGGAGTGGCGGCCTGGGTCAGCCCCAGCATTTT.

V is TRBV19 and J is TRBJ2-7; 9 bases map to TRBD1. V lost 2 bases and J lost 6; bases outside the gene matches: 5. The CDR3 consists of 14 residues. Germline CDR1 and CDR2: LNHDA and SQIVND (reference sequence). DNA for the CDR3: TGTGCCAGTAGTATAAGGCGACAGGGGGGCGAGCAGTACTTC. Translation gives CASSIRRQGGEQYF.

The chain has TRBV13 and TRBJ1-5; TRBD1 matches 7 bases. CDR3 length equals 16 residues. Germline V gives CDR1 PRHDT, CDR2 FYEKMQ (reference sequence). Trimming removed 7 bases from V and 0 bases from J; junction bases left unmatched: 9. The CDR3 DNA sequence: TGTGCCAGCAACCAGACCGGGACAGTTAGCAATCAGCCCCAGCATTTT. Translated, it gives CASNQTGTVSNQPQHF.

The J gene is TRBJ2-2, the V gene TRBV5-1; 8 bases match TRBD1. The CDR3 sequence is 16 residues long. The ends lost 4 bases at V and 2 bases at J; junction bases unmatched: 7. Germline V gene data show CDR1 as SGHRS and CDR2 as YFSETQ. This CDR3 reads CASSVQGAGNTGELFF. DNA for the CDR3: TGCGCCAGCAGCGTGCAGGGGGCGGGCAACACCGGGGAGCTGTTTTTT. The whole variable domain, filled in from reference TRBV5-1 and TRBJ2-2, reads KAGVTQTPRYLIKTRGQQVTLSCSPISGHRSVSWYQQTPGQGLQFLFEYFSETQRNKGNFPGRFSGRQFSNSRSEMNVSTLELGDSALYLCASSVQGAGNTGELFFGEGSRLTVL.

CDR3 bases: TGTGCCAGCAGATACACCGGGACAGGGGCGGGGGAGCAGTACTTC. Translating gives CASRYTGTGAGEQYF. V and J are TRBV3-1 (or the pseudogene TRBV3-2) and TRBJ2-7; 10 bases align to TRBD1. CDR1 is LGHDT and CDR2 is YNNKEL in the germline V gene (reference sequence). V lost 6 bases, J lost 7 bases, and 12 bases stayed unmatched. This CDR3 is 15 amino acids long.

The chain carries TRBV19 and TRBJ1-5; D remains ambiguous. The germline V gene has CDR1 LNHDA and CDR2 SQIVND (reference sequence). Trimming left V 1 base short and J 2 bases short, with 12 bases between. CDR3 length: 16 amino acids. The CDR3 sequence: CASSIGGSYGNQPQHF. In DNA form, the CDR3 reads TGTGCCAGTAGTATAGGTGGGAGCTACGGCAATCAGCCCCAGCATTTT. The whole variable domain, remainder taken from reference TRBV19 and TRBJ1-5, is DGGITQSPKYLFRKEGQNVTLSCEQNLNHDAMYWYRQDPGQGLRLIYYSQIVNDFQKGDIAEGYSVSREKKESFPLTVTSAQKNPTAFYLCASSIGGSYGNQPQHFGDGTRLSIL.

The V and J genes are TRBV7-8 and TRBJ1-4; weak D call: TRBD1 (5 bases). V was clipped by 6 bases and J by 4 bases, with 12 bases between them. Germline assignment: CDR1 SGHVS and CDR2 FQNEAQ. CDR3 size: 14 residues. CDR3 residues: CASRGGTGNEKLFF. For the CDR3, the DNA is TGTGCCAGCAGGGGGGGAACGGGTAATGAAAAACTGTTTTTT.

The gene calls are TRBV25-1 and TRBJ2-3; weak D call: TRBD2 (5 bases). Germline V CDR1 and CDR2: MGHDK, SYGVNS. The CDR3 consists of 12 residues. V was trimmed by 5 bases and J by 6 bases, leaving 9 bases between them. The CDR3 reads CASSRGSDTQYF. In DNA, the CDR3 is TGTGCCAGCAGTAGAGGGAGTGATACGCAGTATTTT.

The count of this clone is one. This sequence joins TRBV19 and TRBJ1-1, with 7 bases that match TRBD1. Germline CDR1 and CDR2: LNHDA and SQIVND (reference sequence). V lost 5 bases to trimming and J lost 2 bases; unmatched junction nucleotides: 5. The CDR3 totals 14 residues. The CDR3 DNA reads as TGTGCCAGTAGTCCCGGACAGGCCAACACTGAAGCTTTCTTT. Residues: CASSPGQANTEAFF.